Each of the 20 T cell receptor beta chains below was sequenced from the same sample in a study of regulatory dendritic cells for organ transplantation (TCRdb year 2017). No antigen has been assigned to these receptors. Libraries were made using the immunoSEQ multiplex PCR assay. What TCRdb holds here is the immuneACCESS table cut down to in-frame rearrangements. Part of the clones is not present; checked against another copy, under half of the missing clones reflect an unresolved V gene, and the others are unexplained. The table for this sample lists 20,000 or so clones; 85% of them were counted only once. The top ten clonotypes cover approximately 0.25% of the sample. Sorted T cell subsets were CFSE-labeled and co-cultured for around five days with allogeneic regulatory or mature dendritic cells at a 1:10 DC:T ratio. The specimen was naive CD4+ T cells from blood cultured with dendritic cells. Explained via the paper, the cell subset or site label denotes: CD45RA+ naive T cells. The receptors here all came from a human donor in good health.

This clone was picked up a small number of times. This chain joins TRBV7-9 and TRBJ2-1; D tentatively fits TRBD1 or TRBD2 (5 bases each). The V end lost 7 bases, the J end lost 6 bases, and 25 bases lay between the germline ends. CDR1 is SEHNR, CDR2 FQNEAQ, per germline (reference sequence). This CDR3 spans 17 amino acids. The CDR3 here is CASILPLGTARVNEQFF. CDR3 DNA: TGTGCCAGCATCCTCCCCCTAGGGACCGCCCGGGTCAATGAGCAGTTCTTC.

The CDR3 spells CASSWDRGSTGELFF. CDR3 DNA: TGTGCCAGCAGCTGGGACAGGGGGAGCACCGGGGAGCTGTTTTTT. The gene calls are TRBV7-3 and TRBJ2-2, with 11 bases aligning to TRBD1. The CDR3 is 15 amino acids. Looked up from germline, CDR1 is SGHTA and CDR2 is FQGTGA. With 4 bases clipped from V and 4 bases from J, the junction kept 2 bases outside the gene matches.

The chain carries TRBV19 and TRBJ1-4, with D possibly TRBD1 on 5 matching bases. Trimming stripped 5 bases from V and 4 bases from J, with 14 bases between. Germline CDR1 and CDR2: LNHDA and SQIVND (reference sequence). CDR3 length equals 15 residues. The CDR3 is CASSLLDSFNEKLFF. In DNA, the CDR3 is TGTGCCAGTAGTCTTCTCGACAGCTTTAATGAAAAACTGTTTTTT.

The chain joins TRBV30 to TRBJ1-6; no clear D. V was cut by 0 bases and J by 4 bases, with 16 bases left in between. CDR3 length: 17 residues. From germline, CDR1 is GTSNPN and CDR2 SVGIG (reference sequence). The CDR3 DNA follows: TGTGCCTGGAGTGTACTAGGGCAGCCACTTTATAATTCACCCCTCCACTTT. Translated, it gives CAWSVLGQPLYNSPLHF.

The chain is built from TRBV7-2 and TRBJ2-1; D not resolved. The CDR3 contains 12 residues. Trimming left V 3 bases short and J 7 bases short, with 7 bases between. Germline lookup yields CDR1 SGHTA and CDR2 FQGNSA. The CDR3 DNA reads as TGTGCCAGCAGCTTGGCGGCGAATGAGCAGTTCTTC. Protein: CASSLAANEQFF. Variable domain in full (rest from reference TRBV7-2 and TRBJ2-1): GAGVSQSPSNKVTEKGKDVELRCDPISGHTALYWYRQSLGQGLEFLIYFQGNSAPDKSGLPSDRFSAERTGGSVSTLTIQRTQQEDSAVYLCASSLAANEQFFGPGTRLTVL.

A note on this clone: Other DNA variants within this sample encode the same CDR3. In nucleotides, the CDR3 is TGTGCCTGGAGTGAGGGCGGGGCTGGGGCCAACGTCCTGACTTTC. Encoded protein: CAWSEGGAGANVLTF. This chain connects TRBV30 to TRBJ2-6; tentatively, D is TRBD2 (6 bases). CDR3 length: 15 residues. V was pared by 1 base and J by 2 bases, with 9 bases between. Germline assignment: CDR1 GTSNPN and CDR2 SVGIG (reference sequence).

V is TRBV14 and J is TRBJ2-1; no clear D gene. The CDR3 is 14 residues long. Per germline, CDR1 SGHDN and CDR2 FVKESK. V gave up 2 bases and J gave up 2 bases, with 7 bases separating them. CDR3 in amino acids: CASSQSSAYNEQFF. CDR3 sequence (DNA): TGTGCCAGCAGCCAAAGCTCCGCCTACAATGAGCAGTTCTTC.

The V and J genes are TRBV5-4 and TRBJ2-2; 8 bases map to TRBD1. V trimming: 2 bases; J trimming: 4 bases; junction bases outside the gene matches: 7. The CDR3 totals 16 residues. Germline V gene lookup returns CDR1 SGHNT and CDR2 YYREEE (reference sequence). The CDR3 DNA reads as TGTGCCAGCAGCTTAGGACAGGGCGTAGGCACCGGGGAGCTGTTTTTT. Translating gives CASSLGQGVGTGELFF.

V usage is TRBV19 and J usage is TRBJ2-5, with TRBD2 matching 9 bases. Trimming at V came to 4 bases and at J to 4 bases, leaving 7 bases not matched to a gene. The CDR3 has 15 residues. CDR1 LNHDA and CDR2 SQIVND come from the germline V gene (reference sequence). CDR3 coding DNA: TGTGCCAGTAGTACGGGGGGGACTAGCCGAGAGACCCAGTACTTC. Protein: CASSTGGTSRETQYF.

The chain is built from TRBV19 and TRBJ1-5; D remains unclear. The CDR3 length is 13 residues. Between the trimmed V and J ends, which lost 6 bases and 3 bases, there was a span of 9 bases. The germline CDR1 and CDR2 sequences are LNHDA and SQIVND (reference sequence). For the CDR3, the DNA is TGTGCCAGTAGATCGGCGGACAATCAGCCCCAGCATTTT. Protein product: CASRSADNQPQHF.

This clone was detected a few times. V usage is TRBV2 and J usage is TRBJ2-7; D may be TRBD1 or TRBD2 (5 bases each). Trimming took off 4 bases at V and 3 bases at J, with 13 bases between the two ends. This CDR3 has 14 residues. Per germline, CDR1 SNHLY and CDR2 FYNNEI. CDR3 in DNA: TGTGCCAGCAGTGTGATAACTAGGGGCTACGAGCAGTACTTC. Its translation is CASSVITRGYEQYF.

The genes are TRBV19 and TRBJ1-4; 7 nucleotides align to TRBD1. The CDR3 length is 14 residues. The trim removed 4 bases at V and 2 bases at J, leaving 1 base unmatched. Germline V gene lookup returns CDR1 LNHDA and CDR2 SQIVND (reference sequence). DNA for the CDR3: TGTGCCAGTAGTAACAGGGGCACTAATGAAAAACTGTTTTTT. This encodes CASSNRGTNEKLFF.

V gene TRBV19 combines with J gene TRBJ2-6; D is undetermined. V gave up 2 bases and J gave up 4 bases, with 12 bases separating them. The germline gives CDR1 LNHDA, CDR2 SQIVND (reference sequence). The CDR3 is made up of 16 amino acids. The CDR3 DNA reads TGTGCCAGTAGTATATGGGCCCCAGAGGGGGCCAACGTCCTGACTTTC. Protein product: CASSIWAPEGANVLTF.

This chain links TRBV7-2 with TRBJ2-1; weak D call: TRBD1 (6 bases). CDR1 and CDR2 from the germline V gene are SGHTA and FQGNSA. There are 12 residues in the CDR3. The V and J ends lost 5 bases and 8 bases respectively, with 10 bases between them. The CDR3 DNA sequence: TGTGCCAGCAGCACCCGGACAGATGAGCAGTTCTTC. The encoded protein is CASSTRTDEQFF.

The rearrangement uses TRBV4-2 and TRBJ1-5, with unresolved D. This CDR3 has 15 residues. V was trimmed by 0 bases and J by 4 bases, leaving 10 bases between them. Germline V CDR1 and CDR2: LGHNA, YNFKEQ. In nucleotides, the CDR3 is TGTGCCAGCAGCCAAGATGGGAGTTCTAATCAGCCCCAGCATTTT. Protein sequence: CASSQDGSSNQPQHF.

The chain is built from TRBV2 and TRBJ2-2; TRBD1 might be the D (6 bases). The CDR3 covers 15 residues. Trimming took 4 bases from V and 2 from J, leaving 11 bases between them. From germline, CDR1 is SNHLY and CDR2 FYNNEI. The CDR3 region is CASSGTAFNTGELFF. The CDR3 nucleotides read TGTGCCAGCAGTGGGACAGCATTTAACACCGGGGAGCTGTTTTTT.

The V call is TRBV19, the J call TRBJ2-1; 10 bases agree with TRBD1. Losses at the gene ends were 5 bases for V and 6 bases for J; bases not matched to a gene: 7. The CDR3 length is 15 residues. Germline lookup yields CDR1 LNHDA and CDR2 SQIVND (reference sequence). The CDR3 nucleotides are TGTGCCAGTAGTCCCCCCGGGACAGGGGCCAATGAGCAGTTCTTC. It encodes CASSPPGTGANEQFF.

The rearrangement links TRBV6-1 to TRBJ2-1, with D uncertain. Between the trimmed V and J ends, which lost 7 bases and 6 bases, there was a span of 16 bases. CDR1 is MNHNS and CDR2 is SASEGT in the germline V gene. This CDR3 comprises 14 residues. CDR3 sequence reads: CASTSDWVGNEQFF. The CDR3 DNA reads TGTGCCAGCACCAGCGATTGGGTGGGCAATGAGCAGTTCTTC.

The rearrangement links TRBV5-4 to TRBJ1-4; D perhaps matches TRBD1 (5 bases). The CDR3 contains 16 residues. The V end was cut by 0 bases, the J end by 7 bases, with 16 bases between. Germline CDR1 is SGHNT and CDR2 is YYREEE (reference sequence). The CDR3 nucleotides read TGTGCCAGCAGCTTGGTCGGCGTAGGGGACGGTGAAAAACTGTTTTTT. Amino acid sequence: CASSLVGVGDGEKLFF.

The chain combines TRBV7-9 with TRBJ2-7; the D is unclear. Trimming pared 1 base from V and 6 bases from J, leaving 10 bases between. Per germline, CDR1 SEHNR and CDR2 FQNEAQ (reference sequence). The CDR3 contains 13 residues. The chain's CDR3 is CASSLGSTAEQYF. The DNA for the CDR3 is TGTGCCAGCAGCTTAGGTTCCACTGCCGAGCAGTACTTC.